Listed below are T cell receptor beta chains from one sample, sequenced in a study of identical twins. In TCRdb, the 5' RACE reads were re-called with MiXCR into one record per CDR3 protein. The sample has approximately 260,000 distinct CDR3 sequences, about 9% seen once. This sample was shared with a second study, whose subject was yellow fever vaccine responses in identical twins.

The sequenced sample was CD8+ T cells sorted from blood. The receptors come from a woman under 30 in good health. The CDR3 runs from the conserved cysteine through the conserved F or W. Each record gives: clone size, D gene, V gene, CDR3 length, J gene, CDR3 protein, CDR3 DNA. The D gene is left open where the match is weak. Clone size is given for some rows only: seen once, a few or many times, or a class if the clone is expanded.

size: many; D: -; V: TRBV12-3/TRBV12-4; length: 16; J: TRBJ2-2; CDR3: CASSFRLPEAAGELFF; DNA: TGTGCCAGCAGTTTTCGGCTCCCTGAGGCGGCCGGGGAGCTGTTTTTT
size: many; D: -; V: TRBV7-9; length: 13; J: TRBJ2-1; CDR3: CASSLFVENEQFF; DNA: TGTGCCAGCAGCTTATTCGTAGAGAATGAGCAGTTCTTC
size: -; D: TRBD2; V: TRBV27; length: 13; J: TRBJ2-1; CDR3: CATRGDSYNEQFF; DNA: TGTGCCACGCGGGGGGACTCCTACAATGAGCAGTTCTTC
size: -; D: -; V: TRBV6-2/TRBV6-3; length: 13; J: TRBJ2-7; CDR3: CASSIQVSYEQYF; DNA: TGTGCCAGCAGTATACAGGTCTCCTACGAGCAGTACTTC
size: -; D: TRBD2; V: TRBV3-1; length: 16; J: TRBJ2-1; CDR3: CASSQIPSGRVYEQFF; DNA: TGTGCCAGCAGCCAGATCCCCAGCGGGAGAGTTTATGAGCAGTTCTTC
size: many; D: -; V: TRBV7-8; length: 16; J: TRBJ2-6; CDR3: CASSLDRRSGANVLTF; DNA: TGTGCCAGCAGCTTAGACAGGAGATCTGGGGCCAACGTCCTGACTTTC
size: many; D: -; V: TRBV9; length: 16; J: TRBJ2-3; CDR3: CASSLEGTAGRDTQYF; DNA: TGTGCCAGCAGTCTAGAAGGGACGGCGGGGCGAGATACGCAGTATTTT
size: many; D: TRBD1; V: TRBV10-3; length: 14; J: TRBJ2-3; CDR3: CAITTGVGTDTQYF; DNA: TGTGCCATCACCACAGGGGTGGGCACAGATACGCAGTATTTT
size: few; D: TRBD2; V: TRBV20-1; length: 18; J: TRBJ2-7; CDR3: CSARDTVLGLAGTYEQYF; DNA: TGCAGTGCTAGAGATACGGTATTAGGACTAGCGGGGACCTACGAGCAGTACTTC
size: few; D: -; V: TRBV5-6; length: 14; J: TRBJ2-3; CDR3: CASSLSGSIDTQYF; DNA: TGTGCCAGCAGCCTCTCAGGATCGATAGATACGCAGTATTTT
size: -; D: -; V: TRBV4-2; length: 15; J: TRBJ2-7; CDR3: CASSQEDHMGGEQYF; DNA: TGTGCCAGCAGCCAAGAAGACCACATGGGGGGCGAGCAGTACTTC
size: many; D: -; V: TRBV14; length: 15; J: TRBJ2-1; CDR3: CASSHRRGALDEQFF; DNA: TGTGCCAGCAGCCACCGCAGAGGGGCCCTTGATGAGCAGTTCTTC
size: -; D: TRBD2; V: TRBV15; length: 14; J: TRBJ2-7; CDR3: CATSRGTSGNEQYF; DNA: TGTGCCACCAGCAGAGGGACTAGCGGGAACGAGCAGTACTTC
size: few; D: TRBD2; V: TRBV15; length: 13; J: TRBJ2-1; CDR3: CATSSAIAGGSFF; DNA: TGTGCCACCAGCAGCGCTATAGCGGGAGGGTCTTTCTTC
size: many; D: TRBD1; V: TRBV12-3/TRBV12-4; length: 14; J: TRBJ2-5; CDR3: CASSFTGGAETQYF; DNA: TGTGCCAGCAGTTTTACAGGGGGCGCTGAGACCCAGTACTTC
size: few; D: -; V: TRBV28; length: 12; J: TRBJ2-5; CDR3: CASEGPQETQYF; DNA: TGTGCCAGCGAAGGCCCCCAAGAGACCCAGTACTTC
size: -; D: TRBD2; V: TRBV29-1; length: 16; J: TRBJ2-7; CDR3: CSVVLAGNTIPYEQYF; DNA: TGCAGCGTTGTACTAGCGGGGAACACCATTCCCTACGAGCAGTACTTC
size: few; D: TRBD1; V: TRBV27; length: 17; J: TRBJ2-6; CDR3: CASNPGQASSGANVLTF; DNA: TGTGCCAGCAACCCGGGACAGGCAAGCTCTGGGGCCAACGTCCTGACTTTC
size: few; D: -; V: TRBV12-3/TRBV12-4; length: 13; J: TRBJ1-2; CDR3: CASSLEAYHGYTF; DNA: TGTGCCAGCAGTTTAGAGGCGTACCATGGCTACACCTTC
size: -; D: TRBD1; V: TRBV27; length: 16; J: TRBJ2-5; CDR3: CASNPTVDRGPETQYF; DNA: TGTGCCAGCAACCCCACAGTAGACAGGGGGCCAGAGACCCAGTACTTC
size: few; D: TRBD2; V: TRBV12-3/TRBV12-4; length: 15; J: TRBJ2-2; CDR3: CASSLILAVSGELFF; DNA: TGTGCCAGCAGTTTGATCCTAGCGGTGTCCGGGGAGCTGTTTTTT
size: -; D: -; V: TRBV20-1; length: 13; J: TRBJ2-1; CDR3: CSARQEEYNEQFF; DNA: TGCAGTGCTAGACAGGAAGAGTACAATGAGCAGTTCTTC
size: -; D: -; V: TRBV5-1; length: 14; J: TRBJ2-3; CDR3: CASSLLTIGDTQYF; DNA: TGCGCCAGCAGCTTGCTCACAATCGGAGATACGCAGTATTTT
size: -; D: -; V: TRBV7-9; length: 15; J: TRBJ2-4; CDR3: CASSSLLGGENIQYF; DNA: TGTGCCAGCAGCTCGTTGTTGGGGGGAGAAAACATTCAGTACTTC
size: few; D: -; V: TRBV5-1; length: 18; J: TRBJ2-7; CDR3: CASSLANSGTRNTYEQYF; DNA: TGCGCCAGCAGCTTGGCCAACTCCGGGACACGGAATACCTACGAGCAGTACTTC
size: few; D: -; V: TRBV10-3; length: 12; J: TRBJ2-1; CDR3: CAVVSVYNEQFF; DNA: TGTGCCGTCGTAAGCGTGTACAATGAGCAGTTCTTC
size: few; D: TRBD2; V: TRBV20-1; length: 15; J: TRBJ2-2; CDR3: CSARDPRTSTGELFF; DNA: TGCAGTGCTAGAGATCCTCGGACTAGTACCGGGGAGCTGTTTTTT
size: many; D: -; V: TRBV5-1; length: 14; J: TRBJ2-1; CDR3: CASSFSVPYNEQFF; DNA: TGCGCCAGCAGCTTTAGCGTTCCCTACAATGAGCAGTTCTTC
size: -; D: -; V: TRBV4-3; length: 15; J: TRBJ1-5; CDR3: CASSLNRDSNQPQHF; DNA: TGCGCCAGCAGCCTCAACAGGGATAGCAATCAGCCCCAGCATTTT
size: many; D: TRBD1; V: TRBV28; length: 16; J: TRBJ2-3; CDR3: CASRVRQGSFTDTQYF; DNA: TGTGCCAGCAGGGTGCGACAGGGGAGTTTCACAGATACGCAGTATTTT
size: few; D: TRBD2; V: TRBV7-8; length: 19; J: TRBJ2-7; CDR3: CASRLGTGGTSGGSYEQYF; DNA: TGTGCCAGCAGATTAGGGACAGGGGGGACTAGCGGGGGCTCCTACGAGCAGTACTTC
size: -; D: -; V: TRBV13; length: 15; J: TRBJ2-1; CDR3: CASSLIQGSYNEQFF; DNA: TGTGCCAGCAGCTTAATCCAAGGCTCCTACAATGAGCAGTTCTTC
size: -; D: -; V: TRBV4-3; length: 16; J: TRBJ2-2; CDR3: CASSQEYRLFTGELFF; DNA: TGCGCCAGCAGCCAAGAATATCGGCTCTTCACCGGGGAGCTGTTTTTT
size: many; D: -; V: TRBV5-6; length: 14; J: TRBJ2-7; CDR3: CASSAGTSYYEQYF; DNA: TGTGCCAGCAGCGCCGGGACATCATACTACGAGCAGTACTTC
size: few; D: -; V: TRBV6-1; length: 14; J: TRBJ2-3; CDR3: CASSRLGGTDTQYF; DNA: TGTGCCAGCAGCAGACTGGGGGGCACAGATACGCAGTATTTT
size: few; D: TRBD1; V: TRBV11-2; length: 14; J: TRBJ2-7; CDR3: CASSPPYGTEQQYF; DNA: TGTGCCAGCAGCCCTCCTTACGGGACAGAGCAGCAGTACTTC
size: -; D: TRBD2; V: TRBV4-1; length: 15; J: TRBJ2-1; CDR3: CASSQVASGKREQFF; DNA: TGCGCCAGCAGCCAAGTAGCTAGCGGGAAAAGAGAGCAGTTCTTC
size: -; D: -; V: TRBV29-1; length: 15; J: TRBJ2-7; CDR3: CSVEDGSREDYEQYF; DNA: TGCAGCGTTGAAGATGGTTCCAGGGAAGACTACGAGCAGTACTTC
size: many; D: -; V: TRBV12-3/TRBV12-4; length: 14; J: TRBJ2-3; CDR3: CASSLGGNTDTQYF; DNA: TGTGCCAGCAGTTTAGGGGGGAACACAGATACGCAGTATTTT
size: few; D: TRBD2; V: TRBV7-9; length: 16; J: TRBJ2-7; CDR3: CASSPPSSGRSYEQYF; DNA: TGTGCCAGCAGCCCTCCCTCGAGCGGGAGGAGCTACGAGCAGTACTTC
size: -; D: -; V: TRBV7-8; length: 14; J: TRBJ2-5; CDR3: CASSLAGPQETQYF; DNA: TGTGCCAGCAGCTTAGCCGGACCCCAAGAGACCCAGTACTTC
size: once; D: -; V: TRBV20-1; length: 11; J: TRBJ2-2; CDR3: CSAFYTGELFF; DNA: TGCAGTGCTTTTTATACCGGGGAGCTGTTTTTT
size: many; D: -; V: TRBV29-1; length: 15; J: TRBJ2-7; CDR3: CSVYLPGLNSYEQYF; DNA: TGCAGCGTTTACCTACCGGGACTCAACTCCTACGAGCAGTACTTC
size: few; D: -; V: TRBV7-9; length: 16; J: TRBJ2-5; CDR3: CASSSYSGGVQETQYF; DNA: TGTGCCAGCAGCTCGTACAGCGGCGGAGTCCAAGAGACCCAGTACTTC
size: many; D: TRBD2; V: TRBV5-1; length: 14; J: TRBJ2-7; CDR3: CASSLDSGSYEQYF; DNA: TGCGCCAGCAGCTTGGACAGCGGGAGTTACGAGCAGTACTTC
size: few; D: -; V: TRBV7-2; length: 13; J: TRBJ2-3; CDR3: CASSLVFGDTQYF; DNA: TGTGCCAGCAGCTTAGTCTTTGGGGATACGCAGTATTTT
size: -; D: -; V: TRBV20-1; length: 16; J: TRBJ2-5; CDR3: CSARDRSAFIQETQYF; DNA: TGCAGTGCTAGAGATAGGTCCGCCTTTATTCAAGAGACCCAGTACTTC
size: many; D: -; V: TRBV25-1; length: 12; J: TRBJ1-1; CDR3: CASSWRNTEAFF; DNA: TGTGCCAGCAGTTGGAGGAACACTGAAGCTTTCTTT
size: -; D: -; V: TRBV4-1; length: 16; J: TRBJ2-7; CDR3: CASSQARAGLSYEQYF; DNA: TGCGCCAGCAGCCAAGCGAGAGCGGGTCTCTCCTACGAGCAGTACTTC
size: -; D: TRBD1; V: TRBV27; length: 14; J: TRBJ1-2; CDR3: CASSPETGSGGYTF; DNA: TGTGCCAGCAGTCCCGAGACAGGGTCGGGTGGCTACACCTTC
size: few; D: -; V: TRBV28; length: 15; J: TRBJ2-7; CDR3: CASTNLGESSYEQYF; DNA: TGTGCCAGCACCAATCTGGGGGAGAGCTCCTACGAGCAGTACTTC
size: once; D: -; V: TRBV7-9; length: 13; J: TRBJ2-1; CDR3: CASSFPAFNEQFF; DNA: TGTGCCAGCAGCTTTCCGGCTTTCAATGAGCAGTTCTTC
size: -; D: -; V: TRBV6-4; length: 16; J: TRBJ2-6; CDR3: CASSDVGGSGANVLTF; DNA: TGTGCCAGCAGTGACGTGGGGGGATCTGGGGCCAACGTCCTGACTTTC
size: -; D: TRBD1; V: TRBV7-9; length: 15; J: TRBJ2-5; CDR3: CASSLVGQGLETQYF; DNA: TGTGCCAGCAGCTTAGTGGGACAGGGTTTGGAGACCCAGTACTTC
size: many; D: TRBD2; V: TRBV5-6; length: 14; J: TRBJ2-3; CDR3: CASSLVAGADTQYF; DNA: TGTGCCAGCAGCTTGGTAGCGGGAGCGGATACGCAGTATTTT